This entry concerns a single T cell receptor beta chain. Its antigen is currently not known. Per-base qualities were not stored, and no clone one base away is much larger. The sample originates from a study of identical twins (dated by TCRdb to about 2016). Describing the broader study: TCR alpha and beta repertoires from monozygotic twins, unrelated adults of various ages and cord blood were deep-sequenced to test whether fetal clonotypes persist. To rule out contamination, the twin experiments were replicated at different times with different library preparation protocols. Broader findings and caveats from the paper: Zero-insertion analyses could be partly confounded by invariant T cells such as MAIT and iNKT, though diverse VJ usage argued against such confounding for most clonotypes. Recombination models systematically underestimated out-of-frame TCR alpha sharing in monozygotic twins but agreed with sharing between unrelated individuals. Out-of-frame TCR alpha sequences shared between twins showed an excess of low generation-probability sequences compared with coincidental sharing between unrelated individuals. Fewer insertions were carried by abundant cord blood beta clonotypes; a weaker similar trend was observed in young adult naive repertoires, while no such trend was observed in memory repertoires. In beta out-of-frame sequences, excess twin sharing was weaker, because having fewer shared sequences lowered the signal-to-noise ratio. Conclusions relied on cross-sectional statistical analysis, since the same donors could not be followed over many years.

The library was made by 5' RACE. The sample was run on an Illumina HiSeq 2000. Template switching added a universal primer binding site, and the final cDNA carried a unique molecular identifier that allowed TCR cDNA molecules to be counted accurately. Specific primers in the conserved constant-segment region were used to synthesize first-strand cDNA for the TCR alpha and beta chains. Each cDNA library was double barcoded, with a SMART-Mk sample barcode plus Illumina barcodes, to control for contamination. TruSeq adapter sequences, together with Illumina sample barcodes, were added in two successive PCR steps. The Illumina HiSeq platform was used with custom primers to sequence TCR alpha and beta cDNA libraries. On the authors' methods: Unique molecular identifiers were extracted from raw reads with MiGEC, and CDR3 positions were determined with MiXCR. Recombination models were inferred per individual with the repgenHMM and IGoR tools using an EM algorithm. Shared clonotypes were analyzed with the tcR package in R, and sharing was normalized by the product of cloneset sizes. To study raw recombination without the effects of thymic and clonal selection, out-of-frame nonproductive sequences were analyzed. TCRdb ran its own pipeline on the public reads, namely fastp trimming at Q25 and MiXCR clone calling, and kept in-frame beta chains. Rows with a matching CDR3 protein are joined into one entry that keeps the most common DNA and genes. TCRdb's processing, not the authors', yielded these V and J calls. Recorded for this sample are 310,000 or so distinct CDR3 sequences; 9.5% of them occurred a single time. Approximately 6.5% of the sample belongs to the ten largest clones.

Only healthy Caucasian donors were included. The twin cohort consisted of three pairs of female monozygotic twins, all aged about 18 to 30 years. CD4+ and CD8+ T cell populations were isolated with positive isolation kits from Invitrogen. CDR1 and CDR2 (MNHEY, SMNVEV) derive from the germline V gene (reference sequence). Taken from cysteine to phenylalanine, the CDR3 has 13 residues. Only the CDR3 DNA stays, 39 bases, in frame from base 1. The junction shows trimming of 8 bases on V and 2 bases on J, and the gene matches do not reach 6 bases of it. These same records also appear under a second study, on yellow fever vaccine responses in identical twins. According to the second study: According to the authors, the vaccine-induced T cell response in identical twins seemed to be partly convergent and partly specific to each individual. Focusing on identical twins, the study followed the T cell clones that responded to the vaccine, and did so with precision.

The source of this sequence is a young woman in good health. Sequencing was carried out using CD8+ T cells sorted from blood. The sequence links TRBV27 to TRBJ2-7; the junction holds 7 bases that match TRBD1. The CDR3: CASGPGTAYEQYF. The nucleotides are TGTGCCAGCGGACCCGGGACAGCCTACGAGCAGTACTTC.